A single sample is the source of the 28 T cell receptor beta chains below, sequenced in a study of CD8 T cells in Susac syndrome (dated by TCRdb to between 2018 and 2021). The library relied on the immunoSEQ multiplex PCR assay. RNA was extracted using the RNeasy kit, and about 0.5 to 1 ug of the RNA was reverse transcribed with random hexamers. TCRdb redid the processing of the public reads, applying fastp at Q25 and MiXCR, and retained in-frame beta chains. Rows are unified per CDR3 protein, each entry keeping the most common DNA and genes. The sample yields approximately 270,000 distinct CDR3 sequences; roughly 95% were counted once. The ten largest account for around 0.072% of the sample. Sequenced sample: CD4+ T cells from PBMCs. These receptors came from a human donor with multiple sclerosis.

The chain uses TRBV30 and TRBJ1-6; the D gene is possibly TRBD1 (5 bases). V lost 0 bases and J lost 10, with 16 bases in between. The CDR3 extends over 15 amino acids. The V gene's germline CDR1 is GTSNPN and CDR2 SVGIG (reference sequence). The CDR3 DNA reads as TGTGCCTGGAGTGTCGCGGCGGGGCAAAACTCACCCCTCCACTTT. This encodes CAWSVAAGQNSPLHF.

This chain joins TRBV5-4 and TRBJ2-7, with TRBD2 matching 7 bases. The CDR3 sequence is 14 residues long. Losses at the gene ends were 2 bases for V and 6 bases for J; bases not matched to a gene: 8. The germline gives CDR1 SGHNT, CDR2 YYREEE (reference sequence). The CDR3 protein is CASSLDGGSLEQYF. The CDR3 DNA reads as TGTGCCAGCAGCTTAGACGGGGGGTCCCTCGAGCAGTACTTC.

In its sample, this clonotype was seen once. This sequence joins TRBV11-2 and TRBJ2-7; D remains ambiguous. The CDR3 runs 14 residues. Trimming left V 3 bases short and J 2 bases short, with 11 bases between. From germline, CDR1 is SGHAT and CDR2 FQNNGV. CDR3 coding DNA: TGTGCCAGCAGCTTGCAACCCGGGCCCTACGAGCAGTACTTC. Its protein is CASSLQPGPYEQYF.

The chain combines TRBV5-4 with TRBJ1-2; D is ambiguous. CDR1 is SGHNT and CDR2 is YYREEE in the germline V gene (reference sequence). The CDR3 totals 15 residues. V was trimmed by 2 bases and J by 0 bases, leaving 11 bases between them. CDR3 DNA: TGTGCCAGCAGCTTTAGATGGGGAGCTAACTATGGCTACACCTTC. Amino acids: CASSFRWGANYGYTF.

This chain uses TRBV19 with TRBJ2-6, with 7 bases fitting TRBD2. V shed 2 bases, J shed 4 bases, and the junction held 8 bases outside the gene matches. Germline CDR1 LNHDA, CDR2 SQIVND (reference sequence). This CDR3 spans 17 amino acids. The DNA of the CDR3 is TGTGCCAGTAGTATACGGCGCGGGAGCGCCGGGGCCAACGTCCTGACTTTC. It encodes CASSIRRGSAGANVLTF.

The chain combines TRBV29-1 with TRBJ2-5; D unclear. Per germline, CDR1 SQVTM and CDR2 ANQGSEA. The CDR3 has 14 amino acids. V gave up 1 base and J gave up 5 bases, with 14 bases separating them. The CDR3 DNA reads as TGCAGCGTTGAAGGCTTGGGCCAGGCGGAGACCCAGTACTTC. Its translation is CSVEGLGQAETQYF.

This chain uses TRBV2 with TRBJ2-5; D tentatively reads TRBD1 or TRBD2 (5 bases each). Trimming stripped 5 bases from V and 4 bases from J, with 17 bases between. Germline assignment: CDR1 SNHLY and CDR2 FYNNEI. CDR3 size: 15 residues. The CDR3 DNA follows: TGTGCCAGCAGTCGGGACGGTCGGGGCGTAGAGACCCAGTACTTC. Its translation is CASSRDGRGVETQYF.

The genes are TRBV24-1 and TRBJ2-1, with 9 positions matching TRBD1. Germline V gene sequence: CDR1 KGHDR, CDR2 SFDVKD. V lost 3 bases, J lost 10 bases, and 9 bases stayed unmatched. This CDR3 contains 15 residues. CDR3 residues: CATSDPGQGNWEQFF. As DNA, the CDR3 is TGTGCCACCAGTGATCCCGGACAGGGGAACTGGGAGCAGTTCTTC.

This rearrangement joins TRBV2 to TRBJ1-2, with 7 bases lining up with TRBD1. Germline values: CDR1 SNHLY, CDR2 FYNNEI. Germline trimming cut 5 bases from V and 8 bases from J; bases unmatched to any gene: 8. This CDR3 has 13 amino acids. Here the CDR3 reads CASSLQGNGGYTF. CDR3 DNA: TGTGCCAGCAGTTTACAGGGGAATGGGGGCTACACCTTC. Full variable domain (remainder filled in from reference TRBV2 and TRBJ1-2): EPEVTQTPSHQVTQMGQEVILRCVPISNHLYFYWYRQILGQKVEFLVSFYNNEISEKSEIFDDQFSVERPDGSNFTLKIRSTKLEDSAMYFCASSLQGNGGYTFGSGTRLTVV.

The chain couples TRBV7-9 to TRBJ2-5, with 13 nucleotides matching TRBD2. The J segment lost 2 bases and the V segment lost 5 bases, leaving 5 bases of the junction unmatched. CDR1 SEHNR and CDR2 FQNEAQ come from the germline V gene (reference sequence). This CDR3 comprises 16 residues. The CDR3, as DNA: TGTGCCAGCAGCAACGGACTAGCGGGAGTACAAGAGACCCAGTACTTC. It translates to CASSNGLAGVQETQYF.

This chain joins TRBV19 and TRBJ1-5; maybe TRBD1 (5 bases). The CDR3 contains 15 residues. Between the trimmed V and J ends, which lost 6 bases and 4 bases, there was a span of 16 bases. CDR1 is LNHDA and CDR2 is SQIVND in the germline V gene (reference sequence). The chain's CDR3 is CASSRGGEVNQPQHF. In nucleotides, the CDR3 is TGTGCCAGTAGCCGTGGAGGGGAAGTAAATCAGCCCCAGCATTTT.

The rearrangement joins TRBV19 to TRBJ1-2, with D tentatively TRBD1 (5 bases). V was cut by 8 bases and J by 4 bases, with 23 bases left in between. Germline V gene data show CDR1 as LNHDA and CDR2 as SQIVND (reference sequence). This CDR3 is 16 amino acids long. This chain's CDR3 is CASSTFTGPAIYGYTF. Here the CDR3 DNA reads TGTGCCAGTTCGACGTTCACAGGTCCCGCTATCTATGGCTACACCTTC.

The rearrangement links TRBV10-3 to TRBJ2-3, with D possibly being TRBD1 (5 bases). The germline V and J ends were trimmed by 7 bases and 4 bases, with 9 bases remaining between them. The CDR3 totals 12 residues. Germline-derived CDR1 and CDR2 are ENHRY and SYGVKD. The CDR3 is CAITQGADTQYF. In DNA, the CDR3 is TGTGCCATCACCCAAGGGGCAGATACGCAGTATTTT.

The chain carries TRBV18 and TRBJ2-1, with a possible D match to TRBD2 (5 bases). This CDR3 has 13 residues. Trimming stripped 3 bases from V and 8 bases from J, with 11 bases between. CDR1 and CDR2 (germline): KGHSH, LQKENI. This CDR3 is CASSPSAADEQFF. CDR3 bases: TGTGCCAGCTCACCCTCAGCGGCGGATGAGCAGTTCTTC.

The CDR3 DNA reads TGTGCCAGCAGTTGGGACCCTTACAATGAGCAGTTCTTC. This codes for CASSWDPYNEQFF. The chain is built from TRBV12-3 or TRBV12-4 and TRBJ2-1, with D possibly called TRBD1 or TRBD2 (5 bases each). The CDR3 totals 13 residues. Trimming pared 4 bases from V and 4 bases from J, leaving 8 bases between.

This sequence joins TRBV9 and TRBJ1-1; D gene unclear. V was shortened by 2 bases and J by 3 bases, with 14 bases between the two germline ends. Germline CDR1 and CDR2: SGDLS and YYNGEE. CDR3 size: 15 residues. CDR3 residues: CASSVGDGRDTEAFF. The CDR3, as DNA: TGTGCCAGCAGCGTGGGAGACGGGAGGGACACTGAAGCTTTCTTT.

The J gene is TRBJ2-5, the V gene TRBV29-1, with D unclear. V was cut by 7 bases and J by 2 bases, with 11 bases left in between. CDR1 and CDR2 from the germline V gene are SQVTM and ANQGSEA. The CDR3 length is 12 residues. The CDR3 region is CSASSLQETQYF. CDR3 nucleotide sequence: TGCAGCGCATCGTCCCTACAAGAGACCCAGTACTTC.

The table lists this clonotype with a count of one. This chain joins TRBV6-2 or TRBV6-3 and TRBJ2-2; 7 bases map to TRBD2. V was clipped by 6 bases and J by 0 bases; unmatched bases: 7. Germline values: CDR1 MNHEY, CDR2 SVGEGT. The CDR3 loop spans 16 amino acids. CDR3 in DNA: TGTGCCAGCAGCCCTCTTCGGGGGGCGAACACCGGGGAGCTGTTTTTT. This gives the protein CASSPLRGANTGELFF.

The genes are TRBV20-1 and TRBJ2-7; D gene ambiguous. CDR1 and CDR2 (germline): DFQATT, SNEGSKA (reference sequence). V was shortened by 0 bases and J by 2 bases, with 8 bases between the two germline ends. The CDR3 has 13 residues. The CDR3 sequence: CSARDAATYEQYF. CDR3 nucleotides: TGCAGTGCTAGAGATGCGGCCACCTACGAGCAGTACTTC.

The chain is built from TRBV20-1 and TRBJ1-5; 10 nucleotides match TRBD1. Trimming removed 3 bases from V and 2 bases from J; junction bases left unmatched: 10. Germline V gene data show CDR1 as DFQATT and CDR2 as SNEGSKA (reference sequence). The CDR3 extends over 17 amino acids. Written as DNA, the CDR3 is TGCAGTGCTAGTCCCCCGACAGGGGGCAGGGGCAATCAGCCCCAGCATTTT. Amino acid sequence: CSASPPTGGRGNQPQHF.

The V gene is TRBV12-3 or TRBV12-4, the J gene TRBJ2-3, with 7 bases that match TRBD1. Trimming removed 6 bases from V and 4 bases from J; junction bases left unmatched: 10. This CDR3 is built from 15 residues. The CDR3 DNA reads TGTGCCAGCAGAGCAAACCGCGACAGGGCAGATACGCAGTATTTT. Translation: CASRANRDRADTQYF.

The chain combines TRBV2 with TRBJ1-2; D gene uncertain. Trimming took 3 bases from V and 6 from J, leaving 5 bases between them. Germline loops: CDR1 SNHLY, CDR2 FYNNEI. The CDR3 spans 11 residues. The CDR3 sequence is CASSDRNGYTF. The CDR3 coding sequence is TGTGCCAGCAGTGACAGGAATGGCTACACCTTC.

The chain has TRBV10-3 and TRBJ2-2, with 7 bases aligning to TRBD1. The CDR3 totals 14 residues. Trimming removed 4 bases from V and 5 bases from J; junction bases left unmatched: 4. Looked up from germline, CDR1 is ENHRY and CDR2 is SYGVKD. This chain's CDR3 is CAISGQGRTGELFF. CDR3 nucleotides: TGTGCCATCAGTGGACAGGGAAGGACCGGGGAGCTGTTTTTT.

The chain carries TRBV9 and TRBJ2-1; TRBD1 might be the D (5 bases). The CDR3 extends over 15 amino acids. Trimming left V 2 bases short and J 0 bases short, with 9 bases between. From germline, CDR1 is SGDLS and CDR2 YYNGEE. DNA for the CDR3: TGTGCCAGCAGCGTGACAGAGAGCTCCTACAATGAGCAGTTCTTC. Amino acids: CASSVTESSYNEQFF.

This rearrangement joins TRBV6-6 to TRBJ2-7; TRBD1 matches 11 bases. The germline gives CDR1 MNHNY, CDR2 SVGAGI (reference sequence). This CDR3 has 15 amino acids. Trimming cost V 8 bases and J 2 bases; bases outside gene matches: 8. The CDR3 loop reads CASPSRDRGTYEQYV. In nucleotides, the CDR3 is TGTGCCAGCCCGTCCCGGGACAGGGGGACCTACGAGCAGTACGTC.

The chain combines TRBV7-3 with TRBJ1-1; D may be TRBD1 (6 bases). With 2 bases removed from V and 1 base from J, the gap between germline ends came to 11 bases. Germline CDR1 and CDR2: SGHTA and FQGTGA. The CDR3 runs to 15 residues. CDR3: CASSLSPGANTEAFF. The CDR3 region has the DNA TGTGCCAGCAGCTTATCTCCAGGGGCGAACACTGAAGCTTTCTTT.

This clonotype was detected once. This chain connects TRBV30 to TRBJ2-1; D is possibly TRBD2 (5 bases). Trimming removed 2 bases at V and 8 bases at J, with 13 bases between. Germline-derived CDR1 and CDR2 are GTSNPN and SVGIG (reference sequence). The CDR3 covers 13 residues. The CDR3 nucleotides are TGTGCCTGGAGTTGGTCCCTAGCCGATGAGCAGTTCTTC. Amino acid sequence: CAWSWSLADEQFF.

V is TRBV7-3 and J is TRBJ2-3; weak D call: TRBD2 (5 bases). Germline values: CDR1 SGHTA, CDR2 FQGTGA. This CDR3 region has 15 residues. Trimming cost V 0 bases and J 0 bases, with 7 bases left between them. The CDR3 coding sequence is TGTGCCAGCAGCTTAACTGGCGGGAGCACAGATACGCAGTATTTT. Protein product: CASSLTGGSTDTQYF. Looking up the rest from reference TRBV7-3 and TRBJ2-3 gives the full variable domain: GAGVSQTPSNKVTEKGKYVELRCDPISGHTALYWYRQSLGQGPEFLIYFQGTGAADDSGLPNDRFFAVRPEGSVSTLKIQRTERGDSAVYLCASSLTGGSTDTQYFGPGTRLTVL.